This TCR beta chain was captured by sequencing in a study of T cells in localized non-small cell lung cancer. This clone is medium-sized within its sample. Its antigen is still unknown. Assay used: immunoSEQ multiplex PCR; TCRdb lists only in-frame clones, some missing. The sample has more than 1,000 clones; about 26% are singletons. Notes on the study in general: Adjacent lung exhibited a median of 57 among the 100 most abundant tumor clones. Heterogeneity is still possible, as just one tumor region was sequenced. Of the tissues analyzed, uninvolved adjacent lung showed maximal T cell clonality, greater than tumor.

The CDR3 extends over 13 amino acids. Germline CDR1 is MNHGY and CDR2 is SAAAGT. V lost 4 bases and J 7 bases, leaving 8 bases between the germline ends. Sequencing used normal lung tissue next to the tumor, obtained before any cancer treatment. J is TRBJ1-6 and V is TRBV6-8, with unresolved D. This TCR was recovered from a male donor aged 60 or over with stage I lung adenocarcinoma. CDR3 sequence: CASSSHPNSPLHF. CDR3 in DNA: TGTGCCAGCAGTTCCCACCCCAATTCACCCCTCCACTTT.